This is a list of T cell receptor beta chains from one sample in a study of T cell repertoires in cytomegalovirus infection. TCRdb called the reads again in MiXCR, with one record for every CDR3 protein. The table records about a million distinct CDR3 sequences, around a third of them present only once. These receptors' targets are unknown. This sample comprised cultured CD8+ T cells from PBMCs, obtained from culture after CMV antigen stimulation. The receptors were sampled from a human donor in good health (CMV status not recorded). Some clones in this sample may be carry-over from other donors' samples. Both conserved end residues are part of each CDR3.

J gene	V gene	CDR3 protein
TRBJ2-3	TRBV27	CASSPGGLSTDTQYF
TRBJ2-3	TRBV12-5	CASGFHPGKSTDTQYF
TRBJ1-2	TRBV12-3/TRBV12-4	CASSFTGLDGYTF
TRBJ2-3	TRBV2	CASIGGDTQYF
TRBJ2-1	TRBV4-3	CASSQDGFGGTYNEQFF
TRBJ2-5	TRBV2	CASSDPRGHQETQYF
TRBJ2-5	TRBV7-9	CASSPQGYETQYF
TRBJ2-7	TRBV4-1	CASSPGALQEQYF
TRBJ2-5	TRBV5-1	CASRAGETGQETQYF
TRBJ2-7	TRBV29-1	CSVEFGQGGYEQYF
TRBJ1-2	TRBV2	CASSELRVERGGFTF
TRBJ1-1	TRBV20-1	CSAAPSGRGNTEAFF
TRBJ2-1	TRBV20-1	CSARDWVQGNNEQFF
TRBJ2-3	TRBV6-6	CASSYFLGLAGGPSTDTQYF
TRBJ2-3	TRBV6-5	CASSYSQRDTQYF
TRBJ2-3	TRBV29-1	CSVTSGTKTDTQYF
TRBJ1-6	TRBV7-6	CASSLAEQAGYNSPLHF
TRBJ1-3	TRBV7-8	CASSSRGQNGNTIYF
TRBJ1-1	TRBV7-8	CASSSRGGAFF
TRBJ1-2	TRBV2	CASSVGYTF
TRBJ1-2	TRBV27	CASSLSIPGQVRLGGYTF
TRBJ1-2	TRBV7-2	CASSPLGESNYGYTF
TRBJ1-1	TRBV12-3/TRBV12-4	CASSHTGTTEAFF
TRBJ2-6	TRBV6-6	CASIQGGGANVLTF
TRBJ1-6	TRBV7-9	CASSHVMGRHSPLHF
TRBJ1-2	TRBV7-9	CASSPRVWTGDYGYTF
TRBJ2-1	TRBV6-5	CASRPSETRDNEQFF
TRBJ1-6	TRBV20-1	CSARDGGGGDNSPLHF
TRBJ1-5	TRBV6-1	CASSENRDPRQPQHF
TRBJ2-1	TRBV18	CASSPWDRGIDEQFF
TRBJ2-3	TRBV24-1	CATMTGSTDTQYF
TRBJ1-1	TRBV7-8	CASDQGRNTEAFF
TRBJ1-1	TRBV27	CASSLHLGNTEAFF
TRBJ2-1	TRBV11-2	CASSVNRDLQYNEQFF
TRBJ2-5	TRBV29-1	CSVASSGGAEETQYF
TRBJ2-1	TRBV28	CAIRGRGKDEQFF
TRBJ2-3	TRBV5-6	CASSLAVGVPSTDTQYF
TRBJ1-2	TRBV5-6	CASSLKGQALSFTF
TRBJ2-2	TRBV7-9	CASTGRGPAGELFF
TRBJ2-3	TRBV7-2	CASSPDGASTDTQYF
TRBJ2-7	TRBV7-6	CASSLLAGGEQYF
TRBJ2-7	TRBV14	CASSQDLTLEGQGSYEQYF
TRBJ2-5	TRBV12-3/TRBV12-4	CASTPSGVWETQYF
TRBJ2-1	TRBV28	CASSGQGEPFYNEQFF
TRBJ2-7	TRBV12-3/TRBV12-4	CASSYQLEGLKSYEQYF
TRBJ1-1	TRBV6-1	CASSKQQGLNTEAFF
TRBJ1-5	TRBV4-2	CASSQDKGHHQPQHF
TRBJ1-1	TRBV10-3	CAISDKGGDTEAFF
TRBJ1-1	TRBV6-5	CASSYSGEGAFF
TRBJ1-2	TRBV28	CASLMDRARSGYTF
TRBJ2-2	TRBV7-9	CASIHPIENTGELFF
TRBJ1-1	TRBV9	CASSKTGVLEAFF
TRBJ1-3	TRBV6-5	CASSYSSGSENTIYF
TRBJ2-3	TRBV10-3	CAARKPQTGTSGGDTQYF